The T cell receptor beta chain under discussion was sequenced for a study of cytomegalovirus exposure and HLA in healthy donors (dated by TCRdb to the late 2010s). For context, the study as a whole: In an earlier analysis of under 750 of the donors, less than 350 Gb of sequence data and 100 million or so unique TCR beta sequences from about 180 million T cells were reported. Roughly 300 gigabases of sequencing data and tens of millions of unique TCR sequences were included in an early release covering over 600 HLA-typed donors. Of the roughly 400 genotyped donors, 65% to 90% were placed in the genetic ancestry cluster associated with self-reported Caucasian donors. The study aimed to test whether cataloging public T cell receptors could reveal signatures of past pathogen exposure. The study profiled the T cell repertoires of under 850 subjects by immunosequencing and related them to cytomegalovirus serostatus. A separate validation cohort of about 110 different subjects was used in addition to the roughly 640-subject first cohort. High-throughput TCR immunosequencing, statistical association of individual TCRs with disease status, and machine learning were combined to predict cytomegalovirus infection status. A later analysis re-examined previously published TCR beta repertoires from more than 600 donors and added high-resolution HLA genotyping to investigate patterns of TCR occurrence. In the later analysis, no new phenotypic data were used to find candidate immune exposures; instead, reliance was placed on TCR beta sequences and their occurrence across donors. In an earlier analysis of about 590 of the donors, high-throughput TCR beta sequencing was used to judge whether each TCR beta V gene segment behaved as functional or pseudogenic. Donor age, sex, ethnicity and CMV serostatus were collected together with the repertoire data. A later genetic analysis used genome-wide SNP genotypes for about 60% of the 666 donors, treating that subset as a discovery cohort. All discovery cohort repertoires had been generated on a single sequencing platform. HLA typing covered class I and class II loci at four-digit resolution. Typing coverage differed by locus: A, B, C, DRB1 and DQB1 were typed in roughly 620-640 donors, DQA1 in 500 to 550, DPA1 in 600 to 610, and DPB1 in 450 to 490. Roughly 5 DR-DQ haplotypes were handled as single units for association and clustering because linkage in the cohort was strong. Among 398 genotyped donors of the cohort, an average of roughly 240,000 unique TCR beta nucleotide sequences were sequenced per donor, 15% to 20% of them non-productive. Broader findings and caveats from the paper: In a later genetic analysis, fewer N-insertions in productive TCRs were reported among donors in an Asian-associated ancestry cluster than the roughly 710-donor mean. Most TCR sequences were observed very rarely across donors, whereas some public TCRs were present in many individuals. A later analysis found that HLA-associated TCR beta chains were more clonally expanded and had lower generation probabilities than equally common non-associated chains. A cluster of highly shared sequence variants was judged likely to represent a technical artifact of the sequencing pipeline. The classifier was reported to diagnose cytomegalovirus status with high specificity and sensitivity in both the original and validation cohorts. In an earlier analysis of fewer than 700 of the donors, most TCR beta V segments appeared in productive rearrangements about 87% or about 30% of the time, broadly matching IMGT annotations. Over 15 rarely observed V segments, including chromosome 9 orphons, were excluded from the earlier analysis of just under 600 of the donors because counts were too low. V-gene and J-gene trimming of TCR beta chains was associated with a missense DCLRE1C variant in a later genetic analysis, and the association was replicated in an independent cohort. Correlated functional status among segregating V segments might reflect linkage disequilibrium, but an unknown experimental factor could not be ruled out. According to a later analysis, parvovirus B19, influenza, CMV and Epstein-Barr virus appeared linked to several top co-occurrence clusters. A later analysis associated about 16,000 TCR beta sequences with specific HLA alleles at a false discovery rate of 0.05. The only immune exposure information available for the cohort was CMV serostatus. According to the authors, the approach could potentially be generalized to other disease states and immunological phenotypes. The cohort was sequenced for TCR beta chains only, and without alpha or paired-chain data the features that could be detected were limited. The study gave a list of around 170 TCR beta chains associated with cytomegalovirus. In a later analysis, most CMV-associated TCR beta chains were found to appear HLA-restricted, with HLA associations seemingly driven largely by CMV exposure. Because HLA typing was missing for some donors at each locus, association tests included only the typed subset. Roughly uniform sequencing depth across donors was assumed in presence/absence analyses, although this assumption may not hold. In vitro tests confirmed that a few of the cytomegalovirus-associated TCR beta chains recognize cytomegalovirus antigens. A further reported finding was that TCR beta sequences accurately predicted the HLA-A and HLA-B alleles for most subjects in the first cohort. When HLA alleles, especially DR and DQ, strongly co-occurred, TCR associations were difficult to assign to individual alleles. The 87-base-pair reads could not distinguish some IMGT-functional V segments, including TRBV6-2 and TRBV6-3, so those segments were excluded. According to a later analysis, TCR association rates differed among HLA loci, with DRB1 alleles showing the most associated TCRs and HLA-C alleles showing the fewest.

The cohort was made up of 500 to 800 healthy bone marrow donors. All cohort members were sampled while nominally healthy, although unrecorded immune exposures were likely present. The donor tested CMV seropositive and was one of the 289 seropositive cohort members. Every donor gave a peripheral blood sample, and the peripheral blood mononuclear cells from that sample were used for TCR beta sequencing. The Qiagen DNeasy Blood Extraction Kit was used to extract genomic DNA from the blood cell samples. As concerns this clone: Its target antigen remains unknown. No base-level quality is on record; no much larger clone is a single base apart.

Libraries were constructed by the immunoSEQ multiplex PCR assay. For the multiplex PCR, a mixture combining 60 forward primers for TCR Vbeta segments and 13 reverse primers for TCR Jbeta segments was used. The CDR3 region of rearranged TCR beta genes was amplified from genomic DNA with a multiplex PCR assay. On the Illumina HiSeq System, the amplified TCR beta libraries were sequenced as 87-base-pair reads. The source study handled its data this way. Across the 670 or so repertoires, a later analysis counted 80 million or so unique TCR beta chains, roughly 11 million of which were shared by at least two donors. Raw reads were error-corrected and collapsed into unique sequences by a nearest-neighbor algorithm in which closely related sequences were merged to remove PCR and sequencing errors. V, D and J gene segments were assigned by aligning CDR3 sequences to IMGT reference sequences. For a sequence to be retained, a match of at least six nucleotides was required to both a V gene segment and a J gene segment. Rearrangements were called productive when the CDR3 lacked stop codons and stayed in frame with V and J; all others were non-productive. CDR3 was defined according to IMGT convention as the region running from the second conserved V-encoded cysteine to the conserved J-encoded phenylalanine. The earlier analysis of a few hundred of the donors excluded any sequence lacking an unambiguous match to a single V gene segment. An earlier analysis of fewer than 750 of the donors classified V segments as functional when productive rearrangements were above 56.7% and as segregating when the standard deviation between donors was above 5%. A statistical classification framework was built to diagnose cytomegalovirus status from the catalog of TCR beta chain sequences. In a later analysis, TCR nucleotide sequences were compared against IMGT/GENE-DB human TR gene sequences so that V and J genes could be assigned. A later analysis assigned CDR3 sequences and most-parsimonious VDJ recombination scenarios with the TCRdist pipeline. A later analysis defined each TCR beta chain by its CDR3 amino acid sequence plus V-gene family, and excluded reads lacking a unique V-gene family. As a way to deal with suspected cross-contamination and a sequencing artifact, a later analysis dropped approximately 590 nucleotide sequences that were highly shared and had low generation probability. In a later analysis, a clonal expansion index was calculated for each public chain from normalized within-repertoire ranks of inferred template counts. Generation probabilities in a later analysis came from a VDJ recombination model fitted to out-of-frame rearrangements, and those results were checked against IGoR. A later analysis scored TCR-TCR, TCR-HLA and TCR-CMV co-occurrence with hypergeometric tests, applying a repertoire-size bias correction to TCR pairs. In a later analysis, false discovery rates were estimated by permuting HLA or CMV assignments 20 times. In a later analysis, co-occurring TCRs were grouped with DBSCAN, and TCRdist sequence similarity was added when clustering was performed within HLA-allele-positive subsets. For co-occurrence clustering, repertoires with fewer than 30,000 or more than 120,000 public chains were excluded, along with five repertoires with anomalous nucleotide sharing. Not all clones reach the TCRdb copy of this immuneACCESS table, which keeps in-frame sequences only. Checked studies attribute under half of the gap to unresolved V genes and leave the rest unexplained. V, J and clone size are those of that table, while D and trimming were read from the DNA. This sample gives some 120,000 clones in total; about 74% of them show up just once. In total, the top ten clones hold about 4.4% of the sample.

Including cysteine and phenylalanine, the CDR3 has 14 amino acids. Only CDR3 DNA remains: 42 bases, in frame from the first base. CDR1 LGHNA and CDR2 YSLEER were looked up in the germline V gene. From V the trimming removes 1 base and from J it removes 7 bases, while the gene matches leave 6 bases of the junction unaccounted for. This TCR derives from a woman aged 50 to 65 in good health and CMV-seropositive. The rearranged segments are TRBV4-3 and TRBJ2-7; a stretch of 8 junction bases matches TRBD1. The material sequenced was PBMCs. The DNA sequence follows: TGCGCCAGCAGCCAAGGACAGGGGACGGGGGAGCAGTACTTC. This is translated as CASSQGQGTGEQYF.